Below, one TCR beta chain is given with its context. Its antigen remains unidentified. Per germline, CDR1 SGHKS and CDR2 YYEKEE (reference sequence). V lost 1 base, J lost 4 bases, and 13 bases lay in between. The CDR3 totals 15 residues. This sample stems from a study of beta chain features in type 1 diabetes. Study outcomes and limitations: The study found that naive, central memory and Treg TCRB repertoires appeared more similar in patients than in healthy donors.

cDNA synthesis used the whole RNA isolate, giving expressed TCRB sequences. The table came from immunoSEQ multiplex PCR; TCRdb's copy has only in-frame clones and leaves some out. The sample consists of about 900,000 clones, roughly 17% of them appearing once. Material for sequencing was naive CD4+ T cells from blood. This receptor was obtained from a woman aged 18 to 35 in good health. The V call is TRBV5-5, the J call TRBJ2-3; D is unresolved. CDR3 amino acids: CASSLTRMSPDTQYF. CDR3 sequence (DNA): TGTGCCAGCAGCTTGACCCGCATGAGCCCAGATACGCAGTATTTT.